This passage covers 15 T cell receptor beta chains from one sample sequenced in a study of regulatory T cells in long-lasting Graves disease. Through Arm-PCR of CDR3 regions and iRepertoire HTBI primers, TCR beta libraries were built. TCRdb itself ran the multiplex PCR reads through MiXCR, one entry per CDR3 protein. The sample has 350,000 to 550,000 distinct CDR3 sequences; 12% to 15% are singletons. Specified time point: newly diagnosed GD, antithyroid drugs for less than 3 months. Extracted PBMC RNA gave rise to the TCR library. These data were also reused for a study on T cells in Graves' hyperthyroidism and ophthalmopathy.

The material was peripheral blood mononuclear cells (PBMCs), obtained at new diagnosis, from a patient treated with antithyroid drugs. Source of these receptors: a woman in her forties or fifties with Graves disease.

This clonotype was counted ten times or more. This chain joins TRBV5-1 and TRBJ2-7; 12 bases match TRBD1. J was trimmed by 3 bases and V by 4 bases; bases with no gene match: 17. The CDR3 consists of 19 residues. Germline V CDR1 and CDR2: SGHRS, YFSETQ. CDR3 amino acids: CASSPGFLGTGGKIYEQYF. The CDR3 coding sequence is TGCGCCAGCAGCCCGGGATTCCTCGGGACAGGGGGCAAAATCTACGAGCAGTACTTC.

This clonotype was found a few times. The chain combines TRBV3-1 with TRBJ2-5; 9 bases match TRBD2. The V gene's germline CDR1 is LGHDT and CDR2 YNNKEL (reference sequence). V was pared by 2 bases and J by 4 bases, with 5 bases of the junction left unmatched. The CDR3 length is 15 residues. CDR3 region: CASSQMREGGETQYF. The CDR3 DNA reads as TGTGCCAGCAGCCAAATGCGGGAGGGCGGAGAGACCCAGTACTTC.

This clonotype has a count of ten or more. The genes are TRBV20-1 and TRBJ2-1; TRBD2 agrees at 7 bases. This CDR3 is built from 15 residues. CDR1 and CDR2 from the germline V gene are DFQATT and SNEGSKA (reference sequence). The V gene end was trimmed by 3 bases and the J gene end by 3 bases; junction bases not matched to a gene: 8. CDR3 protein: CSARPLAENYNEQFF. CDR3 bases: TGCAGTGCTAGGCCCCTAGCGGAAAACTACAATGAGCAGTTCTTC.

This clonotype appeared many times. This rearrangement joins TRBV6-1 to TRBJ2-2, with 8 bases that match TRBD1. Trimming removed 6 bases from V and 1 base from J; junction bases left unmatched: 4. The CDR3 runs to 15 residues. Germline CDR1 and CDR2: MNHNS and SASEGT. The CDR3 coding sequence is TGTGCCAGCAGACAGGGGGTGTTGAACACCGGGGAGCTGTTTTTT. This translates into CASRQGVLNTGELFF.

For this clonotype: The DNA is omitted, as the CDR3 cannot be located on it reliably, and the CDR3 follows TCRdb's listing. V usage is TRBV19 and J usage is TRBJ1-2. The CDR3 comprises 14 residues, both ends counted. The germline gives CDR1 LNHDA, CDR2 SQIVND (reference sequence). The CDR3 loop reads CASTSVHGGYGYTF.

This clonotype was observed many times. The chain recombines TRBV6-1 with TRBJ2-2; TRBD1 aligns across 7 bases. With V trimmed by 6 bases and J by 1 base, 8 bases remained unmatched. CDR1 and CDR2 from the germline V gene are MNHNS and SASEGT. The CDR3 covers 16 residues. This CDR3 reads CASSQDRALNTGELFF. CDR3 bases: TGTGCCAGCAGCCAAGACAGGGCCTTGAACACCGGGGAGCTGTTTTTT.

At least ten counts were recorded for this clonotype. The gene calls are TRBV12-3 or TRBV12-4 and TRBJ2-2; TRBD1 is a possible D gene (5 bases). V dropped 5 bases and J dropped 0 bases, with 7 bases sitting between them. CDR3 length equals 14 residues. CDR3 residues: CASSRTPNTGELFF. In nucleotides, the CDR3 is TGTGCCAGCAGTCGGACACCGAACACCGGGGAGCTGTTTTTT.

There are a few counts of this clonotype. V gene TRBV5-4 combines with J gene TRBJ2-1; TRBD1 is a possible D gene (5 bases). The CDR3 spans 14 residues. Germline-derived CDR1 and CDR2 are SGHNT and YYREEE (reference sequence). Trimming removed 2 bases at V and 4 bases at J, with 10 bases between. In DNA form, the CDR3 reads TGTGCCAGCAGCTTAGTCCAGGGATACAATGAGCAGTTCTTC. This gives the protein CASSLVQGYNEQFF.

This clonotype was counted ten times or more. The chain carries TRBV20-1 and TRBJ2-7; 9 nucleotides line up with TRBD2. With 1 base clipped from V and 3 bases from J, the junction kept 7 bases outside the gene matches. Germline values: CDR1 DFQATT, CDR2 SNEGSKA (reference sequence). This CDR3 region has 15 residues. The CDR3 DNA reads as TGCAGTGCTAGAGCCTCTAGCGGGAACATCTACGAGCAGTACTTC. It encodes CSARASSGNIYEQYF.

This clonotype was seen a few times. The chain has TRBV29-1 and TRBJ2-7, with a possible D match to TRBD1 (6 bases). The CDR3 is made up of 14 amino acids. V lost 5 bases to trimming and J lost 0 bases, with 14 bases between them. Germline values: CDR1 SQVTM, CDR2 ANQGSEA. Here the CDR3 reads CSVILRDNSYEQYF. The DNA for the CDR3 is TGCAGCGTTATCCTACGGGACAACTCCTACGAGCAGTACTTC.

This clonotype was seen repeatedly, ten times or more. This chain links TRBV6-1 with TRBJ2-1; D remains ambiguous. V shed 5 bases and J shed 4 bases, with 12 bases lying between them. CDR1 is MNHNS and CDR2 is SASEGT in the germline V gene. The CDR3 loop spans 14 amino acids. The CDR3 coding sequence is TGTGCCAGCAGTATAGATCGGTGGTACAATGAGCAGTTCTTC. Translation gives CASSIDRWYNEQFF.

This clonotype was seen a handful of times. J is TRBJ2-7 and V is TRBV5-5, with D perhaps matching TRBD1 (6 bases). Germline assignment: CDR1 SGHKS and CDR2 YYEKEE (reference sequence). The CDR3 consists of 15 residues. V was clipped by 5 bases and J by 1 base, with 16 bases between them. DNA of the CDR3: TGTGCCAGCAGAAGGGATCTCGACAGGTCCTACGAGCAGTACTTC. It translates to CASRRDLDRSYEQYF.

There are many counts of this clonotype. V gene TRBV6-1 combines with J gene TRBJ2-5, with TRBD1 matching 9 bases. The CDR3 is 14 amino acids. J gave up 4 bases and V 0 bases, and 0 bases lay outside the gene matches. CDR1 MNHNS and CDR2 SASEGT come from the germline V gene. Here the CDR3 reads CASSEADRGETQYF. For the CDR3, the DNA is TGTGCCAGCAGTGAAGCGGACAGGGGAGAGACCCAGTACTTC.

The table lists this clonotype with many counts. V is TRBV2 and J is TRBJ2-7; D may be TRBD1 (5 bases). Germline V gives CDR1 SNHLY, CDR2 FYNNEI. This CDR3 is built from 12 residues. Trimming removed 6 bases from V and 4 bases from J, with 10 bases in between. CDR3 nucleotides: TGTGCCAGCAGGGTAAGACAGTACGAGCAGTACTTC. This sequence encodes CASRVRQYEQYF. Filled out from reference TRBV2 and TRBJ2-7, the complete variable domain reads EPEVTQTPSHQVTQMGQEVILRCVPISNHLYFYWYRQILGQKVEFLVSFYNNEISEKSEIFDDQFSVERPDGSNFTLKIRSTKLEDSAMYFCASRVRQYEQYFGPGTRLTVT.

This clonotype was picked up many times. One end of the junction does not line up with germline, which may come from a read error. V is TRBV5-1 and J is TRBJ2-1; D might be TRBD2 (5 bases). The CDR3 runs 14 residues. Germline V CDR1 and CDR2: SGHRS, YFSETQ. CDR3 nucleotides: TGCGCCAGCAGCTTGGCAATTGACTACTATGAGCAGTTCTTC. Its protein is CASSLAIDYYEQFF. The full variable domain, its missing parts supplied by reference TRBV5-1 and TRBJ2-1, is KAGVTQTPRYLIKTRGQQVTLSCSPISGHRSVSWYQQTPGQGLQFLFEYFSETQRNKGNFPGRFSGRQFSNSRSEMNVSTLELGDSALYLCASSLAIDYYEQFFGPGTRLTVL.